The 17 T cell receptor beta chains in this list originate from one sample, sequenced in a study of blood T cell repertoires in COVID-19. Here immunoSEQ multiplex PCR was the method, and the copy in TCRdb shows in-frame clones only, minus some. The data show more than 200,000 clones, approximately 91% seen once. Material: peripheral blood. These receptors were taken from a woman aged 55-70 years with acute or convalescent COVID-19.

Here the CDR3 reads CASTRQGVPYEQYF. DNA of the CDR3: TGTGCCAGTACCCGACAGGGGGTGCCCTACGAGCAGTACTTC. The chain employs TRBV19 and TRBJ2-7; 9 positions agree with TRBD1. Germline V gene data show CDR1 as LNHDA and CDR2 as SQIVND (reference sequence). This CDR3 region has 14 residues. The ends lost 7 bases at V and 2 bases at J; junction bases unmatched: 6.

The rearrangement links TRBV2 to TRBJ1-5, with D tentatively TRBD1 (6 bases). This CDR3 is 15 amino acids long. Per germline, CDR1 SNHLY and CDR2 FYNNEI. The germline V and J ends were trimmed by 7 bases and 10 bases, with 23 bases remaining between them. CDR3 sequence: CASIGPTGQLLPQHF. Here the CDR3 DNA reads TGTGCCAGCATCGGACCCACAGGGCAGCTATTACCCCAGCATTTT. The variable domain in full, completed from reference TRBV2 and TRBJ1-5, reads EPEVTQTPSHQVTQMGQEVILRCVPISNHLYFYWYRQILGQKVEFLVSFYNNEISEKSEIFDDQFSVERPDGSNFTLKIRSTKLEDSAMYFCASIGPTGQLLPQHFGDGTRLSIL.

This rearrangement joins TRBV30 to TRBJ2-2; maybe TRBD1 (5 bases). CDR3 length: 14 residues. Germline V CDR1 and CDR2: GTSNPN, SVGIG (reference sequence). V was cut by 2 bases and J by 5 bases, with 12 bases left in between. The CDR3 loop reads CAWSQGLETGELFF. The CDR3 DNA follows: TGTGCCTGGAGTCAGGGATTGGAAACCGGGGAGCTGTTTTTT. Full variable domain (missing parts from reference TRBV30 and TRBJ2-2): SQTIHQWPATLVQPVGSPLSLECTVEGTSNPNLYWYRQAAGRGLQLLFYSVGIGQISSEVPQNLSASRPQDRQFILSSKKLLLSDSGFYLCAWSQGLETGELFFGEGSRLTVL.

The CDR3 nucleotides read TGTGCCAGCAGCTTCTCAACCCAGACAGGGGGCAGGGAGACCCAGTACTTC. Residues: CASSFSTQTGGRETQYF. This chain uses TRBV13 with TRBJ2-5; 10 positions match TRBD1. V was clipped by 3 bases and J by 5 bases; unmatched bases: 12. The CDR3 spans 17 residues. Germline lookup yields CDR1 PRHDT and CDR2 FYEKMQ (reference sequence).

J is TRBJ2-3 and V is TRBV6-1; D call uncertain. The V end lost 2 bases, the J end lost 4 bases, and 16 bases lay between the germline ends. Germline CDR1 reads MNHNS; CDR2 reads SASEGT. The CDR3 is 16 residues long. The CDR3 here is CASSEFSRGISDTQYF. The CDR3 DNA is TGTGCCAGCAGTGAATTCAGCAGAGGTATTTCAGATACGCAGTATTTT.

The chain carries TRBV10-3 and TRBJ1-6; 8 nucleotides agree with TRBD1. Trimming at V came to 6 bases and at J to 7 bases, leaving 5 bases not matched to a gene. Germline V gives CDR1 ENHRY, CDR2 SYGVKD. The CDR3 spans 14 residues. CDR3 region: CAIRMTGENSPLHF. For the CDR3, the DNA is TGTGCCATCAGGATGACAGGGGAAAATTCACCCCTCCACTTT.

The rearrangement links TRBV11-2 to TRBJ1-2; TRBD1 is a possible D gene (5 bases). Germline V CDR1 and CDR2: SGHAT, FQNNGV. With 5 bases removed from V and 1 base from J, the gap between germline ends came to 14 bases. The CDR3 extends over 15 amino acids. The CDR3 reads CASSQGSGNNYGYTF. The CDR3 DNA reads as TGTGCCAGCAGCCAAGGCTCAGGGAATAACTATGGCTACACCTTC.

The J gene is TRBJ1-4, the V gene TRBV5-1, with 9 bases that match TRBD1. Per germline, CDR1 SGHRS and CDR2 YFSETQ. The CDR3 extends over 14 amino acids. The junction had 5 bases not matched to a gene; V was cut back by 4 bases and J by 7 bases. The CDR3 sequence: CASSGDRVGEKLFF. In DNA, the CDR3 is TGCGCCAGCAGCGGGGACAGGGTCGGTGAAAAACTGTTTTTT.

V gene TRBV30 combines with J gene TRBJ2-2; TRBD1 agrees at 8 bases. J gave up 5 bases and V 3 bases, and 8 bases lay outside the gene matches. The germline V gene encodes CDR1 GTSNPN and CDR2 SVGIG (reference sequence). CDR3 length: 15 residues. The CDR3: CAWRQVRGRTGELFF. The CDR3, as DNA: TGTGCCTGGAGGCAGGTCAGGGGGCGAACCGGGGAGCTGTTTTTT.

This clone has just one count. The genes are TRBV5-1 and TRBJ2-1; 8 nucleotides line up with TRBD2. The CDR3 is made up of 15 amino acids. In germline, CDR1 is SGHRS, CDR2 YFSETQ. V lost 4 bases and J lost 8; bases outside the gene matches: 11. The CDR3 coding sequence is TGCGCCAGCAGCACCAGAACGGGGGGGCTCCATGAGCAGTTCTTC. This sequence encodes CASSTRTGGLHEQFF.

The chain combines TRBV3-1 (or the pseudogene TRBV3-2) with TRBJ2-2; possibly TRBD2 for D (5 bases). Germline CDR1 LGHDT, CDR2 YNNKEL (reference sequence). V was pared by 8 bases and J by 8 bases, with 15 bases between. The CDR3 contains 13 residues. The CDR3 bases are TGTGCCAGCGGAGGTGTGTTGGCGGGGGAGCTGTTTTTT. This gives the protein CASGGVLAGELFF.

The table lists this clone with a few counts. The chain couples TRBV18 to TRBJ1-5, with 7 bases lining up with TRBD1. Germline CDR1 is KGHSH and CDR2 is LQKENI. The trim removed 6 bases at V and 0 bases at J, leaving 5 bases unmatched. The CDR3 contains 15 residues. The CDR3 loop reads CASSRDSLSNQPQHF. CDR3 coding DNA: TGTGCCAGCTCGCGGGACAGCCTTAGCAATCAGCCCCAGCATTTT. Drawing the rest from reference TRBV18 and TRBJ1-5, the complete variable domain is NAGVMQNPRHLVRRRGQEARLRCSPMKGHSHVYWYRQLPEEGLKFMVYLQKENIIDESGMPKERFSAEFPKEGPSILRIQQVVRGDSAAYFCASSRDSLSNQPQHFGDGTRLSIL.

The V call is TRBV11-3, the J call TRBJ2-1; 10 bases are a match to TRBD2. Germline V gene data show CDR1 as SGHNT and CDR2 as YENEEA. With V trimmed by 1 base and J by 7 bases, 10 bases remained unmatched. The CDR3 loop spans 17 amino acids. The CDR3 is CASSLGLAGVDGNEQFF. The CDR3 region has the DNA TGTGCCAGCAGCTTAGGGCTAGCGGGAGTGGACGGGAATGAGCAGTTCTTC. The variable domain in full, with the rest retrieved from reference TRBV11-3 and TRBJ2-1, is EAGVVQSPRYKIIEKKQPVAFWCNPISGHNTLYWYLQNLGQGPELLIRYENEEAVDDSQLPKDRFSAERLKGVDSTLKIQPAELGDSAVYLCASSLGLAGVDGNEQFFGPGTRLTVL.

This chain connects TRBV28 to TRBJ2-6, with TRBD1 identical over 9 bases. Germline CDR1 MDHEN, CDR2 SYDVKM. The V segment lost 2 bases and the J segment 2 bases; nucleotides outside the gene matches: 7. The length of the CDR3 is 18 residues. CDR3 nucleotides: TGTGCCAGCAGTTTACTCCTTACAGGGGGCCCTGGGGCCAACGTCCTGACTTTC. Its protein is CASSLLLTGGPGANVLTF.

J is TRBJ1-1 and V is TRBV27, with D perhaps TRBD1 (5 bases). Germline lookup yields CDR1 MNHEY and CDR2 SMNVEV (reference sequence). The CDR3 totals 16 residues. Trimming stripped 7 bases from V and 3 bases from J, with 21 bases between. The CDR3: CASTPDTSAPYTEAFF. The CDR3 DNA sequence: TGTGCCAGCACCCCGGACACCTCAGCCCCATACACTGAAGCTTTCTTT.

This chain joins TRBV6-5 and TRBJ1-4; D call uncertain. CDR1 MNHEY and CDR2 SVGAGI come from the germline V gene. The CDR3 has 14 amino acids. V was pared by 8 bases and J by 8 bases, with 18 bases between. Here the CDR3 DNA reads TGTGCCAGCCTCGACATCCCACAAAACGAAAAACTGTTTTTT. Residues: CASLDIPQNEKLFF.

CDR3 sequence reads: CASSRPRSEAFF. CDR3 nucleotides: TGTGCCAGCAGCCGCCCGCGGTCAGAAGCTTTCTTT. The chain recombines TRBV28 with TRBJ1-1, with D unresolved. Germline V gene sequence: CDR1 MDHEN, CDR2 SYDVKM. The CDR3 runs 12 residues. The ends were cut back, 6 bases at V and 8 bases at J, with 13 bases in the middle.